The rows below give T cell receptor beta chains drawn from one sample of a study of blood T cell repertoires in COVID-19. Generated by immunoSEQ multiplex PCR, the TCRdb table keeps only in-frame clones and is missing some. The top ten hold 3% to 5% of the sample, which has around 130,000 clones, approximately 81% seen once. Specimen: peripheral blood. All receptors derive from a man in his fifties or sixties with acute or convalescent COVID-19. CDR3s include the opening cysteine and the closing phenylalanine or tryptophan. The order of the fields is CDR3 DNA, CDR3 protein, D gene, V gene, J gene, clone size. A D gene is named only where the DNA matches it firmly. For some rows the clone size is stated as once, few or many, or as a class when expanded; others skip it.

DNA: TGCGCCAGCAGCCAACAGGGGGCTCTAGGTGGGAACACTGAAGCTTTCTTT; CDR3: CASSQQGALGGNTEAFF; D: TRBD1; V: TRBV4-3; J: TRBJ1-1; size: -
DNA: TGTGCCAGCAGCTGGACAGGGGGGAATTCACCCCTCCACTTT; CDR3: CASSWTGGNSPLHF; D: TRBD1; V: TRBV5-5; J: TRBJ1-6; size: -
DNA: TGCGCCAGCAGCCAAGACCCAGCGGGAGGGCCGGATACGCAGTATTTT; CDR3: CASSQDPAGGPDTQYF; D: TRBD2; V: TRBV4-3; J: TRBJ2-3; size: once
DNA: TGTGCCAGCAGCCCGAGACTAGCGGGAGCCTACGAGCAGTACTTC; CDR3: CASSPRLAGAYEQYF; D: TRBD2; V: TRBV7-9; J: TRBJ2-7; size: -
DNA: TGTGCCAGCAGCTTTCCACAGGGCATCTCTGGAAACACCATATATTTT; CDR3: CASSFPQGISGNTIYF; D: -; V: TRBV5-4; J: TRBJ1-3; size: -
DNA: TGTGCCACCAGCGCCGCGGGGTTCACAGATACGCAGTATTTT; CDR3: CATSAAGFTDTQYF; D: -; V: TRBV15; J: TRBJ2-3; size: -
DNA: TGTGCCAGCAGTTCACAGGGGGTCTCCTACAATGAGCAGTTCTTC; CDR3: CASSSQGVSYNEQFF; D: TRBD1; V: TRBV14; J: TRBJ2-1; size: -
DNA: TGTGCCAGCAGCGGTCGGGACAGGGAGGCCGGGGAGCTGTTTTTT; CDR3: CASSGRDREAGELFF; D: TRBD1; V: TRBV11-3; J: TRBJ2-2; size: many
DNA: TGTGCCAGCAGTTTAATAGGGGCAGACAGGGGTGGCTACACCTTC; CDR3: CASSLIGADRGGYTF; D: TRBD1; V: TRBV28; J: TRBJ1-2; size: once
DNA: TGTGCCAGCACCTCGGTCGGTAATGAAAAACTGTTTTTT; CDR3: CASTSVGNEKLFF; D: -; V: TRBV6-5; J: TRBJ1-4; size: -
DNA: TGTGCCAGCAGTTTAGTCATAAGAGGAGTTCAGCCCCAGCATTTT; CDR3: CASSLVIRGVQPQHF; D: -; V: TRBV28; J: TRBJ1-5; size: -
DNA: TGTGCCAGCAGCCCAAGCACAGATACGCAGTATTTT; CDR3: CASSPSTDTQYF; D: -; V: TRBV7-9; J: TRBJ2-3; size: -
DNA: TGTGCCTGGAGGGGGACACACTACGAGCAGTACTTC; CDR3: CAWRGTHYEQYF; D: -; V: TRBV30; J: TRBJ2-7; size: -
DNA: TGTGCCAGCAGTCCAGGGTGGACTGAAGCTTTCTTT; CDR3: CASSPGWTEAFF; D: -; V: TRBV28; J: TRBJ1-1; size: -
DNA: TGTGCCAGCAGCCCCCCGGGGGGGGATCAGCCCCAGCATTTT; CDR3: CASSPPGGDQPQHF; D: -; V: TRBV7-9; J: TRBJ1-5; size: -
DNA: TGTGCCAGCAGTGAATCTCTGTCCACAGATACGCAGTATTTT; CDR3: CASSESLSTDTQYF; D: -; V: TRBV6-1; J: TRBJ2-3; size: -
DNA: TGTGCCAGCAGCTTGGCTAGCGGGATTTGGGCGAGCACAGATACGCAGTATTTT; CDR3: CASSLASGIWASTDTQYF; D: TRBD2; V: TRBV5-6; J: TRBJ2-3; size: -
DNA: TGTGCCAGTAGTATCGGTTTACAGCACACAGATACGCAGTATTTT; CDR3: CASSIGLQHTDTQYF; D: -; V: TRBV19; J: TRBJ2-3; size: once
DNA: TGTGCCTGGAGTCAAACAGGGGGCGCGTATTACGAGCAGTACTTC; CDR3: CAWSQTGGAYYEQYF; D: TRBD1; V: TRBV30; J: TRBJ2-7; size: few
DNA: TGCGCCAGCAGCCAAGCCCCGGGACAGGGTTTTCCCCAGTACTTC; CDR3: CASSQAPGQGFPQYF; D: TRBD1; V: TRBV4-3; J: TRBJ2-4; size: -
DNA: TGTGCCAGCAGTTTGGGGCAGGGGGTTACCTACGAGCAGTACTTC; CDR3: CASSLGQGVTYEQYF; D: TRBD1; V: TRBV27; J: TRBJ2-7; size: -
DNA: TGTGCCAGCAGCCCCTCGGGTTTGAACACCGGGGAGCTGTTTTTT; CDR3: CASSPSGLNTGELFF; D: -; V: TRBV9; J: TRBJ2-2; size: -
DNA: TGTGCCAGCAGCTTTGGAGACTCTGGAAACACCATATATTTT; CDR3: CASSFGDSGNTIYF; D: -; V: TRBV7-9; J: TRBJ1-3; size: -
DNA: TGTGCCAGTAGTCCCGCGCTTCTCTCACAGGCAACTAATGAAAAACTGTTTTTT; CDR3: CASSPALLSQATNEKLFF; D: -; V: TRBV19; J: TRBJ1-4; size: -
DNA: TGCGCCAGCAGCTTGAGCGATTCGGGCACCGGGGAGCTGTTTTTT; CDR3: CASSLSDSGTGELFF; D: -; V: TRBV4-3; J: TRBJ2-2; size: -
DNA: TGTGCCAGCTCACCGGGGACAGCGAACACCGGGGAGCTGTTTTTT; CDR3: CASSPGTANTGELFF; D: TRBD1; V: TRBV18; J: TRBJ2-2; size: -
DNA: TGTGCCACCAGCAGAGATCCTAGCGGGAGTGACGAGCAGTACTTC; CDR3: CATSRDPSGSDEQYF; D: TRBD2; V: TRBV15; J: TRBJ2-7; size: -
DNA: TGTGCCATCAGTGAGTCCAGGACAGATGGGCCCCAGCATTTT; CDR3: CAISESRTDGPQHF; D: -; V: TRBV10-3; J: TRBJ1-5; size: -
DNA: TGCGCCAGCAGTGAGTCGGGCCAAGCGGGAGGGCTATACGAGCAGTACTTC; CDR3: CASSESGQAGGLYEQYF; D: TRBD2; V: TRBV10-2; J: TRBJ2-7; size: -
DNA: TGTGCCAGCAGGTTCTGGCCTGGGACAGGGGACACCGGGGAGCTGTTTTTT; CDR3: CASRFWPGTGDTGELFF; D: TRBD1; V: TRBV5-5; J: TRBJ2-2; size: few
DNA: TGTGCCAGTAGTATAGGGGCTAGCGCGAACAATGAGCAGTTCTTC; CDR3: CASSIGASANNEQFF; D: -; V: TRBV19; J: TRBJ2-1; size: -
DNA: TGTGCCAGCAGCTTAATCGGAGGGAGGGGGGAGCTGTTTTTT; CDR3: CASSLIGGRGELFF; D: -; V: TRBV11-2; J: TRBJ2-2; size: -
DNA: TGCGCCAGCAGCCAAGTACCAGGGAATTACGAGCAGTACTTC; CDR3: CASSQVPGNYEQYF; D: -; V: TRBV4-1; J: TRBJ2-7; size: -
DNA: TGTGCCAGCAGCGTAGAACCGGAGCAAGAGACCCAGTACTTC; CDR3: CASSVEPEQETQYF; D: -; V: TRBV9; J: TRBJ2-5; size: -
DNA: TGTGCCAGCAGTCCGCCCACTAGCCAATACAATGAGCAGTTCTTC; CDR3: CASSPPTSQYNEQFF; D: -; V: TRBV2; J: TRBJ2-1; size: -
DNA: TGTGCCAGCAGTCGAGGCTACGAGCAGTACTTC; CDR3: CASSRGYEQYF; D: -; V: TRBV28; J: TRBJ2-7; size: -
DNA: TGCGCCAGCAGCCAAGGTAGGGAGAGAAGATACGAGCAGTACTTC; CDR3: CASSQGRERRYEQYF; D: -; V: TRBV4-3; J: TRBJ2-7; size: -
DNA: TGTGCCAGCAGCTTGGACCCATCCGGGGAGACCCAGTACTTC; CDR3: CASSLDPSGETQYF; D: -; V: TRBV5-4; J: TRBJ2-5; size: -
DNA: TGTGCCAGCAGGGGGAGGTCGGGCAATGAGCAGTTCTTC; CDR3: CASRGRSGNEQFF; D: -; V: TRBV2; J: TRBJ2-1; size: -
DNA: TGTGCCAGCAGCTTTTTAGGGGAGGTGGAGACCCAGTACTTC; CDR3: CASSFLGEVETQYF; D: -; V: TRBV5-4; J: TRBJ2-5; size: -